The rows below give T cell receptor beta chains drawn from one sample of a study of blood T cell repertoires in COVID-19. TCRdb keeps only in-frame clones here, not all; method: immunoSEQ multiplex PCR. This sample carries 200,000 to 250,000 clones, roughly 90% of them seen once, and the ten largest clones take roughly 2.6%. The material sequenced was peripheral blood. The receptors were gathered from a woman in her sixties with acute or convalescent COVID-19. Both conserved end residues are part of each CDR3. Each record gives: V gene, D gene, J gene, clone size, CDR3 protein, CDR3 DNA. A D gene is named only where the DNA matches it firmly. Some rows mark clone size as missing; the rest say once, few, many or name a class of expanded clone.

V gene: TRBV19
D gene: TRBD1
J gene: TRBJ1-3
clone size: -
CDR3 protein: CASSRDRGSGNTIYF
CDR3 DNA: TGTGCCAGTAGCCGCGACAGGGGGTCTGGAAACACCATATATTTT

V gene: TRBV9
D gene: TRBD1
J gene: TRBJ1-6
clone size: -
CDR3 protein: CASSKGTGTGGENSPLHF
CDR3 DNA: TGTGCCAGCAGCAAGGGGACCGGGACAGGGGGCGAAAATTCACCCCTCCACTTT

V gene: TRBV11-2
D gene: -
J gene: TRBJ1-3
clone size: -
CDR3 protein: CASSTIQRSGNTIYF
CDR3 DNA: TGTGCCAGCAGCACAATCCAGCGATCTGGAAACACCATATATTTT

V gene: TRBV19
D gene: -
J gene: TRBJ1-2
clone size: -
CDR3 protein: CATLSPGGDRNYGYTF
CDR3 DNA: TGTGCCACCCTAAGCCCAGGAGGGGACCGTAACTATGGCTACACCTTC

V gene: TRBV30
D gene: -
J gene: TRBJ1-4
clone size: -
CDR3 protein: CAWSAFRGSNEKLFF
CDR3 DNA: TGTGCCTGGAGTGCTTTCAGGGGCTCTAATGAAAAACTGTTTTTT

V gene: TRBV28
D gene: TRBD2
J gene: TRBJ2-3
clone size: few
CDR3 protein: CASSSTRLAGRDTQYF
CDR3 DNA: TGTGCCAGCAGTTCCACTCGACTAGCGGGACGGGATACGCAGTATTTT

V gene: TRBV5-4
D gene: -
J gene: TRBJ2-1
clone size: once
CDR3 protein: CASSRDTRVSYNEQFF
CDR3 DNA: TGTGCCAGCAGCCGTGATACTAGGGTGTCCTACAATGAGCAGTTCTTC

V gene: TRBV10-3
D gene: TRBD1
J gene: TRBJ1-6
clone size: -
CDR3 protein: CAIRDGTAVENSPLHF
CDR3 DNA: TGTGCCATCAGGGACGGGACAGCAGTGGAGAATTCACCCCTCCACTTT

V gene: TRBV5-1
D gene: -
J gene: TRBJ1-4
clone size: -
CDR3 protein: CASTREGRDEKLFF
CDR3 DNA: TGCGCCAGCACCAGGGAGGGGCGAGATGAAAAACTGTTTTTT

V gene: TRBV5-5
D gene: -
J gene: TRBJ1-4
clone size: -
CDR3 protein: CASSLRRGADEKLFF
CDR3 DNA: TGTGCCAGCAGCCTTCGACGGGGGGCGGATGAAAAACTGTTTTTT

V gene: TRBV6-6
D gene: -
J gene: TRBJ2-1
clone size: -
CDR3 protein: CASSPARTYNEQFF
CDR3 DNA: TGTGCCAGCAGTCCAGCCAGGACCTACAATGAGCAGTTCTTC

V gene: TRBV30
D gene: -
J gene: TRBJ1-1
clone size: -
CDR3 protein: CAWSADSRRTEAFF
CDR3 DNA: TGTGCCTGGAGTGCCGACAGTCGGAGAACTGAAGCTTTCTTT

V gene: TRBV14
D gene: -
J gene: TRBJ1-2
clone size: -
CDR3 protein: CASSQDWAGGGYTF
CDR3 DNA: TGTGCCAGCAGCCAAGATTGGGCAGGAGGAGGCTACACCTTC

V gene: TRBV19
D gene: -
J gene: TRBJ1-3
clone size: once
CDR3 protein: CASSKGGTQNTIYF
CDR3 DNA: TGTGCCAGTAGTAAGGGAGGGACTCAGAACACCATATATTTT

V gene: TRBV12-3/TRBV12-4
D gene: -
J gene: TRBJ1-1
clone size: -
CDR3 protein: CASSILRGAAFF
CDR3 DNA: TGTGCCAGCAGTATCCTCCGGGGAGCGGCTTTCTTT

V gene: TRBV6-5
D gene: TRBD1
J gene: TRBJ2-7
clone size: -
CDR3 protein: CASQGAYEQYF
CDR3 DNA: TGTGCCAGCCAGGGGGCTTACGAGCAGTACTTC

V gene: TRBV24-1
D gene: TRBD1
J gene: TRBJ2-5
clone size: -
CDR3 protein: CATSEAGTGVFETQYF
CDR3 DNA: TGTGCCACCAGTGAAGCCGGGACAGGGGTTTTCGAGACCCAGTACTTC

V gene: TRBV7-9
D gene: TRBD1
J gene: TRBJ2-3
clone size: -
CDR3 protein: CASSSTGARSTDTQYF
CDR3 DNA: TGTGCCAGCAGTTCTACAGGGGCCCGTAGCACAGATACGCAGTATTTT

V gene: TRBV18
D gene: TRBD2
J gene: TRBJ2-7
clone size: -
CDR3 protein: CASSPPGLAIFEQYF
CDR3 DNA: TGTGCCAGCTCACCACCGGGACTAGCGATTTTCGAGCAGTACTTC